The T cell receptor (beta chain) described here comes from a study of blood T cell repertoires in COVID-19. On the study more broadly: Donors in the United States, Italy and Spain gave samples during acute or convalescent COVID-19. The analysed material was cDNA or gDNA that came from T cells, B-cell-depleted T cells, or PBMCs.

Study processing details: How many nucleated cells were present was estimated from reference gene primer amplification. Assay: immunoSEQ multiplex PCR; the TCRdb copy retains only in-frame clones and omits some. That table supplies the V and J calls and clone size; D and trimming were determined from the DNA. The sample records about 190,000 clones, 82% being singletons. The sequenced sample was peripheral blood. This TCR was sampled from a woman under 40 with acute or convalescent COVID-19.

CDR3 coding DNA: TGTGCCAGCAGCTTAGTATCGACAGCCTACGAGCAGTACTTC. Protein product: CASSLVSTAYEQYF. The chain recombines TRBV7-2 with TRBJ2-7; the D gene is possibly TRBD1 (5 bases). Between the trimmed V and J ends, which lost 1 base and 2 bases, there was a span of 9 bases. CDR3 size: 14 residues. Germline loops: CDR1 SGHTA, CDR2 FQGNSA.